Shown below are 17 T cell receptor beta chains from a single sample sequenced in a study of blood T cell repertoires in COVID-19. Clones were read by immunoSEQ multiplex PCR, and TCRdb kept only the in-frame ones, dropping some. Of more than 110,000 clones listed, roughly 80% are singletons. Sequencing used PBMCs or T cells enriched from blood (not recorded which). Source of these receptors: a woman in her forties or fifties who had recovered from COVID-19.

V and J are TRBV4-2 and TRBJ2-1, with unresolved D. The germline V and J ends were trimmed by 3 bases and 8 bases, with 23 bases remaining between them. CDR3 size: 17 residues. The germline V gene encodes CDR1 LGHNA and CDR2 YNFKEQ. The CDR3 DNA follows: TGTGCCAGCAGCCACCAATCGGCAGCACAACTACCCCATGAGCAGTTCTTC. Translation: CASSHQSAAQLPHEQFF.

The rearrangement joins TRBV7-9 to TRBJ1-1; tentative D call: TRBD1 (6 bases). CDR3 size: 16 residues. CDR1 is SEHNR, CDR2 FQNEAQ, per germline (reference sequence). V was trimmed by 0 bases and J by 0 bases, leaving 11 bases between them. The CDR3 nucleotides are TGTGCCAGCAGCTTAGCCAGGGGAATCATGAACACTGAAGCTTTCTTT. This codes for CASSLARGIMNTEAFF.

The V call is TRBV24-1, the J call TRBJ2-3; a weak D match, TRBD2 (6 bases). This CDR3 has 18 amino acids. Trimming stripped 4 bases from V and 6 bases from J, with 25 bases between. Germline assignment: CDR1 KGHDR and CDR2 SFDVKD. DNA for the CDR3: TGTGCCACCAGTGACCCAGACCTAAGCGGGCCAACCGGGGATACGCAGTATTTT. Encoded protein: CATSDPDLSGPTGDTQYF.

This clone was seen a few times. This rearrangement joins TRBV14 to TRBJ2-2; 9 nucleotides line up with TRBD1. With 2 bases clipped from V and 6 bases from J, the junction kept 10 bases outside the gene matches. The CDR3 is 17 residues long. Germline V gives CDR1 SGHDN, CDR2 FVKESK. This CDR3 reads CASSQPGTGTIAGELFF. In DNA, the CDR3 is TGTGCCAGCAGCCAACCCGGGACAGGGACCATTGCCGGGGAGCTGTTTTTT.

The chain recombines TRBV7-3 with TRBJ2-1, with a weak D call TRBD1 (5 bases). The germline V gene has CDR1 SGHTA and CDR2 FQGTGA. The CDR3 covers 15 residues. The V and J ends lost 3 bases and 6 bases respectively, with 15 bases between them. The CDR3 reads CASSFVSGSSNEQFF. The CDR3 coding sequence is TGTGCCAGCAGCTTTGTCTCAGGGTCGTCCAATGAGCAGTTCTTC.

This chain joins TRBV20-1 and TRBJ2-7; a possible D gene is TRBD2 (6 bases). The CDR3 is 11 residues long. Germline loops: CDR1 DFQATT, CDR2 SNEGSKA (reference sequence). The CDR3 nucleotides are TGCAGCGCGGGGCCTAGCTACGAGCAGTACTTC. As protein: CSAGPSYEQYF.

V and J are TRBV7-9 and TRBJ2-7, with a possible D match to TRBD1 (6 bases). Germline V gene lookup returns CDR1 SEHNR and CDR2 FQNEAQ (reference sequence). V lost 5 bases and J lost 7, with 15 bases in between. This CDR3 has 13 residues. For the CDR3, the DNA is TGTGCCAGCAGCCCCCCCCAGGGGTGGGAGCAGTACTTC. The encoded protein is CASSPPQGWEQYF.

This clone was found once. The chain uses TRBV7-2 and TRBJ1-1; 7 bases are a match to TRBD1. Trimming took 5 bases from V and 11 from J; bases not matched to a gene: 17. The CDR3 sequence is 15 residues long. The germline gives CDR1 SGHTA, CDR2 FQGNSA. CDR3 nucleotides: TGTGCCAGCAGCGACCCGGGACAGCTTTCATTAAGTGCTTTCTTT. Translated: CASSDPGQLSLSAFF.

This clone has a handful of counts. This chain uses TRBV14 with TRBJ2-5, with D possibly TRBD1 on 8 matching bases. Germline loops: CDR1 SGHDN, CDR2 FVKESK. The V gene lost 5 bases and the J gene lost 4 bases, with 11 bases spanning the gap. The CDR3 runs to 13 residues. CDR3 region: CASSYRGGETQYF. The DNA for the CDR3 is TGTGCCAGCAGCTACAGGGGGGGAGAGACCCAGTACTTC.

This clone was picked up one time. CDR3 bases: TGTGCCAGCAACTGGGGAGGGTCGAGGGATGGCTACACCTTC. Amino acids: CASNWGGSRDGYTF. The chain has TRBV28 and TRBJ1-2; D not certain. The germline V gene has CDR1 MDHEN and CDR2 SYDVKM. Trimming removed 7 bases at V and 6 bases at J, with 18 bases between. This CDR3 has 14 residues.

This chain links TRBV24-1 with TRBJ2-5, with D perhaps TRBD1 (5 bases). Germline V gene lookup returns CDR1 KGHDR and CDR2 SFDVKD. This CDR3 region has 13 residues. The V and J ends lost 2 bases and 4 bases respectively, with 7 bases between them. The CDR3 nucleotides read TGTGCCACCAGTGATTCCAGGGTAGAGACCCAGTACTTC. It yields the protein CATSDSRVETQYF.

The rearrangement links TRBV7-6 to TRBJ2-5, with 10 bases matching TRBD2. V lost 7 bases and J lost 5; bases outside the gene matches: 19. Germline V gene data show CDR1 as SGHVS and CDR2 as FNYEAQ. This CDR3 is 18 amino acids long. CDR3 nucleotides: TGTGCCAGCACCCTTTCGGGAGATAGCGGGGGGAGATGGGAGACCCAGTACTTC. Its protein product is CASTLSGDSGGRWETQYF.

The gene calls are TRBV4-2 and TRBJ1-5; D is ambiguous. In germline, CDR1 is LGHNA, CDR2 YNFKEQ. V was shortened by 0 bases and J by 1 base, with 7 bases between the two germline ends. CDR3 length: 15 residues. The CDR3 DNA reads as TGTGCCAGCAGCCAAGATTTGTCGAGCAATCAGCCCCAGCATTTT. Its protein is CASSQDLSSNQPQHF.

This rearrangement joins TRBV19 to TRBJ2-3; no firm D call. Per the germline V gene, CDR1 is LNHDA and CDR2 is SQIVND (reference sequence). This CDR3 is 13 amino acids long. V lost 9 bases and J 2 bases, leaving 12 bases between the germline ends. Written as DNA, the CDR3 is TGTGCCAGCCAGGATACGTCCACAGATACGCAGTATTTT. It specifies CASQDTSTDTQYF. Complete variable domain (other parts from reference TRBV19 and TRBJ2-3): DGGITQSPKYLFRKEGQNVTLSCEQNLNHDAMYWYRQDPGQGLRLIYYSQIVNDFQKGDIAEGYSVSREKKESFPLTVTSAQKNPTAFYLCASQDTSTDTQYFGPGTRLTVL.

The chain uses TRBV19 and TRBJ1-1; maybe TRBD1 (5 bases). The CDR3 has 13 amino acids. V was clipped by 6 bases and J by 1 base, with 9 bases between them. Germline CDR1 reads LNHDA; CDR2 reads SQIVND (reference sequence). This CDR3 reads CASRSGSNTEAFF. The CDR3 DNA reads TGTGCCAGTAGGTCAGGGTCGAACACTGAAGCTTTCTTT.

This rearrangement joins TRBV28 to TRBJ2-4; 7 bases align to TRBD2. V shed 6 bases and J 1 base; nucleotides not matched to a gene: 3. CDR1 and CDR2 from the germline V gene are MDHEN and SYDVKM. This CDR3 region has 14 residues. The CDR3 reads CASSLGGAKNIQYF. In DNA form, the CDR3 reads TGTGCCAGCAGCCTGGGGGGGGCCAAAAACATTCAGTACTTC.

The CDR3 DNA reads TGCAGCGTCGGGGGTACTCCCAATCAGCCCCAGCATTTT. Its protein is CSVGGTPNQPQHF. This chain connects TRBV29-1 to TRBJ1-5; perhaps TRBD1 as D (5 bases). Germline loops: CDR1 SQVTM, CDR2 ANQGSEA. Trimming stripped 6 bases from V and 3 bases from J, with 12 bases between. CDR3 length: 13 amino acids.